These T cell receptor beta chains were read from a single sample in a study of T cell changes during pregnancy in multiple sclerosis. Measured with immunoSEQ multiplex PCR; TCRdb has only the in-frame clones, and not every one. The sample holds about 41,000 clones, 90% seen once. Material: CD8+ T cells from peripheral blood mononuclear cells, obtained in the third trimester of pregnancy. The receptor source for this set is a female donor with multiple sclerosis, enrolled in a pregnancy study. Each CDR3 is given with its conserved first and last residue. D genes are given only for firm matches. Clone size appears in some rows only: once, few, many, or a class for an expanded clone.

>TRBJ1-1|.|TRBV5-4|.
CASSFVPTAEAFF
TGTGCCAGCAGCTTCGTCCCAACAGCCGAAGCTTTCTTT
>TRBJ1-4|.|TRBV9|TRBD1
CASSATGTGHEKLFF
TGTGCCAGCAGCGCAACCGGGACAGGGCATGAAAAACTGTTTTTT
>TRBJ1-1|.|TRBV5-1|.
CASSWGRDVNTEAFF
TGCGCCAGCAGCTGGGGCAGGGATGTGAACACTGAAGCTTTCTTT
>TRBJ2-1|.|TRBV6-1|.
CASSVPRGMYNEQFF
TGTGCCAGCAGTGTCCCTCGGGGGATGTACAATGAGCAGTTCTTC
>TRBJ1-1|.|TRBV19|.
CASSMTVRGTEAFF
TGTGCCAGTAGTATGACAGTCCGCGGCACTGAAGCTTTCTTT
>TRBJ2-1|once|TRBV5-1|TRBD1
CASSLLRTGSMSYNEQFF
TGCGCCAGCAGCCTGCTTCGGACAGGGAGTATGTCCTACAATGAGCAGTTCTTC
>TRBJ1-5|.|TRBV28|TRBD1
CASSRDSSNQPQHF
TGTGCCAGCAGCAGGGACAGTAGCAATCAGCCCCAGCATTTT
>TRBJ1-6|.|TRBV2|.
CASKDRFNSPLHF
TGTGCCAGCAAGGACAGATTTAATTCACCCCTCCACTTT
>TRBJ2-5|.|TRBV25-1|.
CASSPRETQYF
TGTGCCAGCAGTCCCAGGGAGACCCAGTACTTC
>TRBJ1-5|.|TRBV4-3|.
CASSQDFRGFVQPQHF
TGCGCCAGCAGCCAAGATTTCAGGGGCTTTGTTCAGCCCCAGCATTTT
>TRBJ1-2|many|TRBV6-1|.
CASSEEVDGYTF
TGTGCCAGCAGTGAGGAGGTGGATGGCTACACCTTC
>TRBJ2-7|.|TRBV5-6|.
CASSLLADEQYF
TGTGCCAGCAGCTTGCTAGCAGACGAGCAGTACTTC
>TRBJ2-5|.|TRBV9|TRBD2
CASSRDGGGRRETQYF
TGTGCCAGCAGCCGGGATGGCGGGGGAAGAAGGGAGACCCAGTACTTC
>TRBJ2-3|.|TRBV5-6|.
CASSLGGADTQYF
TGTGCCAGCAGCTTGGGGGGGGCAGATACGCAGTATTTT
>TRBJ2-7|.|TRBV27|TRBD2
CASSASGTSYEQYF
TGTGCCAGCAGTGCCAGCGGGACCTCCTACGAGCAGTACTTC
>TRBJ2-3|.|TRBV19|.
CASSPQGLEDTQYF
TGTGCCAGTAGTCCCCAGGGGTTGGAAGATACGCAGTATTTT
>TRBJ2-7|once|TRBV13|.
CASSGKDTDNTYEQYF
TGTGCCAGCAGCGGAAAGGACACGGATAATACCTACGAGCAGTACTTC
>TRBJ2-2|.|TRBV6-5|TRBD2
CASRTSGRLPGELFF
TGTGCCAGCCGGACTAGCGGGAGACTTCCCGGGGAGCTGTTTTTT
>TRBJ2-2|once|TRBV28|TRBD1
CASTGTGGIGELFF
TGTGCCAGCACCGGGACAGGGGGGATCGGGGAGCTGTTTTTT
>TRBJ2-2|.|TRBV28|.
CASSPIPEGVLNTGELFF
TGTGCCAGCAGTCCAATCCCCGAAGGAGTTTTGAACACCGGGGAGCTGTTTTTT
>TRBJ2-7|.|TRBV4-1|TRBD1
CASSQSRGSAYEQYF
TGCGCCAGCAGCCAAAGCAGGGGGTCAGCCTACGAGCAGTACTTC
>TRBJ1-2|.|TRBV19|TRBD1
CAIRDRAENDNYGYTF
TGTGCCATCCGCGACAGGGCCGAAAACGATAACTATGGCTACACCTTC
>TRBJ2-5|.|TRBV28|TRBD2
CASSDPVGLAGPEQAQYF
TGTGCCAGCAGTGACCCTGTAGGGCTAGCGGGTCCCGAGCAGGCCCAGTACTTC
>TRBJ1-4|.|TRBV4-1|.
CASSQVSPEKLFF
TGCGCCAGCAGCCAAGTCTCCCCGGAAAAACTGTTTTTT
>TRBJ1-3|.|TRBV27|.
CASSLDSSSGNTIYF
TGTGCCAGCAGCCTCGACAGCAGCTCTGGAAACACCATATATTTT
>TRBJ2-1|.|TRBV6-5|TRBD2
CATGSGGIYNEQFF
TGTGCCACCGGCAGCGGGGGAATTTACAATGAGCAGTTCTTC
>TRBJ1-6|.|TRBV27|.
CASSFRDMGNSPLHF
TGTGCCAGCAGTTTCCGGGACATGGGGAATTCACCCCTCCACTTT
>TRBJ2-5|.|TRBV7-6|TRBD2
CASTLGTGTSGGQETQYF
TGTGCCAGCACCCTAGGGACCGGGACTAGCGGGGGACAAGAGACCCAGTACTTC